This TCR beta chain was retrieved from a study of regulatory T cells in long-lasting Graves disease. The germline V gene encodes CDR1 LNHDA and CDR2 SQIVND (reference sequence). V gave up 6 bases and J gave up 4 bases; unmatched junction bases: 11. The CDR3 is 15 residues long. Time point denoted: newly diagnosed GD, antithyroid drugs for less than 3 months. The TCR library was made from RNA that had been extracted from PBMCs in TRIzol. The patients were drawn from one endocrinology department in Xi'an, China. As concerns this clonotype: Its target is not known.

The authors built TCR beta libraries using iRepertoire HTBI primers and Arm-PCR of CDR3 regions. Using its own MiXCR run on the multiplex PCR reads, TCRdb lists one record per CDR3 protein. Here the sample spans 300,000 to 400,000 distinct CDR3 sequences, roughly a sixth being singletons. The study, taken as a whole, reports: Persistent Graves' patients showed a TCR diversity that was lower than that of newly diagnosed ones.

The same data also went into a second study, on T cells in Graves' hyperthyroidism and ophthalmopathy. That work states: Hyperthyroidism had been newly diagnosed in patients aged 18 to 65, and its duration was under 2 months. Ophthalmopathy, as predicted by the model, came a median around 7 months after the prediction.

The starting material was peripheral blood mononuclear cells (PBMCs), obtained at new diagnosis, from a patient treated with antithyroid drugs. This chain joins TRBV19 and TRBJ2-7; 8 bases line up with TRBD2. This TCR was sampled from a middle-aged man with Graves disease. The CDR3 loop is CASRLGGAGAYEQYF. The CDR3 DNA reads as TGTGCCAGTAGACTCGGGGGAGCGGGGGCTTACGAGCAGTACTTC.